This paragraph covers one TCR beta chain sequence. CDR3 length: 17 amino acids. The V gene's germline CDR1 is MNHEY and CDR2 SVGEGT. Trimming removed 1 base from V and 0 bases from J; junction bases left unmatched: 5. These data originate in a study of blood T cell repertoires in COVID-19. As for the study in general: The study drew acute and convalescent COVID-19 samples from the United States, Italy and Spain. Sample material is recorded as cDNA or gDNA derived from T cells, B-cell-depleted T cells, or PBMCs.

Authors' analysis steps: The assay estimated nucleated cells by amplifying reference gene primers. Assay used: immunoSEQ multiplex PCR; TCRdb lists only in-frame clones, some missing. The V and J calls and the clone size are those of that table, but D and trimming were determined from the DNA. Here the sample spans about 100,000 clones, about 77% being singletons. The material sequenced was peripheral blood. This TCR came from a man between 65 and 85 years old with active or convalescent COVID-19. V gene TRBV6-2 or TRBV6-3 combines with J gene TRBJ2-2, with 7 bases lining up with TRBD1. CDR3 protein: CASSYYGDSANTGELFF. DNA for the CDR3: TGTGCCAGCAGTTACTATGGGGACAGCGCGAACACCGGGGAGCTGTTTTTT.